This T cell receptor (beta chain) was observed in a study of OX40 agonist ivuxolimab in advanced cancers. Turning to the study itself: Clinicians treated patients with ivuxolimab, an agonistic anti-OX40 (CD134) antibody. Subjects had a mean age of about 65 years, with a range of roughly 20 to 79; 82.7% were male.

General observations from the study: Some nonresponders likewise displayed low normalized T-cell clonal expansion.

TCRdb keeps only in-frame clones here, not all; method: immunoSEQ multiplex PCR. Of 30,000 to 35,000 clones listed, approximately 80% are singletons. About this clone: Antigen specificity is unknown.

This CDR3 has 17 residues. The J gene is TRBJ1-1, the V gene TRBV21-1; no check of the table's D call, TRBD1, against the DNA was made. TRBV21-1 is tagged as a pseudogene. Sequencing was performed on CD4+ or CD8+ T cells sorted from blood, taken in a trial of the OX40 agonist ivuxolimab. This TCR derives from an adult with an advanced solid tumor such as melanoma, head and neck, liver or kidney cancer. The DNA for the CDR3 is TGTGCCAGCAGCAAAGAGAGGGGGACAGAAATGAACACTGAAGCTTTCTTT. Its protein product is CASSKERGTEMNTEAFF.